Below, 30 T cell receptor beta chains from the same sample are listed, as sequenced in a study of blood T cells in healthy people across ages. Primers used in a second PCR of about 6 to 11 cycles were a sample-barcoded 5' primer and a J-beta primer mix. TCRdb analysed the 5' RACE reads with MiXCR anew, one entry per CDR3 protein. Here the sample spans more than 900,000 distinct CDR3 sequences, approximately 25% being singletons. These data also formed part of another study, on T cells of mothers and their children.

The sequenced sample consisted of blood. The receptors stem from a girl aged 2 to 10 in good health.

This chain joins TRBV29-1 and TRBJ1-2; TRBD1 agrees at 10 bases. Germline CDR1 and CDR2: SQVTM and ANQGSEA. The CDR3 covers 14 residues. V lost 5 bases, J lost 1 base, and 4 bases stayed unmatched. This chain's CDR3 is CSVWGTGDNYGYTF. The DNA of the CDR3 is TGCAGCGTTTGGGGGACAGGGGATAACTATGGCTACACCTTC.

This chain uses TRBV12-3 or TRBV12-4 with TRBJ1-1; the D gene is possibly TRBD1 (6 bases). Trimming shortened V by 9 bases and J by 0 bases, and 14 bases separated the two germline ends. The CDR3 extends over 14 amino acids. The CDR3 loop is CASSRGDLNTEAFF. CDR3 in DNA: TGTGCCAGTTCCAGGGGAGACCTGAACACTGAAGCTTTCTTT.

This clonotype was seen only a few times. This chain links TRBV29-1 with TRBJ2-5; 7 bases map to TRBD1. The DNA end lines up better with TRBJ2-1; the J call may be wrong. The CDR3 contains 13 residues. The germline gives CDR1 SQVTM, CDR2 ANQGSEA. CDR3: CSVATGARNEQFF. The CDR3 nucleotides are TGCAGCGTTGCTACAGGGGCGAGAAATGAGCAGTTCTTC.

The chain has TRBV4-1 and TRBJ2-7; 11 bases line up with TRBD2. The J call is doubtful: the DNA matches TRBJ2-1 better. There are 16 residues in the CDR3. CDR1 MGHRA and CDR2 YSYEKL come from the germline V gene. In nucleotides, the CDR3 is TGCGCCAGCAGCCAAGTGAGACTAGCGGGAATTAATGAGCAGTTCTTC. This gives the protein CASSQVRLAGINEQFF.

The chain joins TRBV7-3 to TRBJ2-1; D may be TRBD2 (6 bases). The ends were cut back, 5 bases at V and 5 bases at J, with 28 bases in the middle. Per the germline V gene, CDR1 is SGHTA and CDR2 is FQGTGA. The CDR3 runs 19 residues. The CDR3 region has the DNA TGTGCCAGCAGCCCTCGCTATGGGGGACTGAAGAAGTCGGACAATGAGCAGTTCTTC. Its protein product is CASSPRYGGLKKSDNEQFF.

J is TRBJ1-5 and V is TRBV24-1, with D uncertain. Trimming took 5 bases from V and 7 from J, leaving 14 bases between them. CDR1 is KGHDR, CDR2 SFDVKD, per germline. The CDR3 runs to 14 residues. The CDR3 nucleotides are TGTGCCACCAGTGTCTGGGGTTGTGGGCAGCCCCAGCATTTT. It is translated as CATSVWGCGQPQHF.

This clonotype was seen only a few times. The chain combines TRBV9 with TRBJ2-5; D remains unclear. Per germline, CDR1 SGDLS and CDR2 YYNGEE. The CDR3 length is 15 residues. V was cut by 0 bases and J by 0 bases, with 9 bases left in between. The CDR3 here is CASSVGSEYQETQYF. The CDR3 DNA reads TGTGCCAGCAGCGTAGGCTCGGAGTACCAAGAGACCCAGTACTTC.

This clonotype was counted a few times. V and J are TRBV28 and TRBJ2-1; D remains ambiguous. V shed 2 bases and J shed 6 bases, with 11 bases lying between them. Germline lookup yields CDR1 MDHEN and CDR2 SYDVKM. This CDR3 has 14 residues. CDR3 in amino acids: CASSLSAEINEQFF. CDR3 DNA: TGTGCCAGCAGTTTAAGCGCCGAAATCAATGAGCAGTTCTTC.

This clonotype was counted a few times. DNA of the CDR3: TGTGCCAGCAGCCCCCTTGTAGGGACAGCGGTCTACGAGCAGTACTTC. Amino acids: CASSPLVGTAVYEQYF. The chain uses TRBV7-8 and TRBJ2-7; 7 nucleotides align to TRBD1. V was pared by 5 bases and J by 3 bases, with 13 bases of the junction left unmatched. The CDR3 loop spans 16 amino acids. Germline CDR1 SGHVS, CDR2 FQNEAQ.

V and J are TRBV6-6 and TRBJ2-1; the match to TRBD2 covers 8 bases. The length of the CDR3 is 16 residues. J was trimmed by 5 bases and V by 4 bases; bases with no gene match: 10. Germline V gene sequence: CDR1 MNHNY, CDR2 SVGAGI (reference sequence). In DNA form, the CDR3 reads TGTGCCAGCAGTTCCCAGCAAGCGGGGGAACACAATGAGCAGTTCTTC. Its translation is CASSSQQAGEHNEQFF.

The chain couples TRBV29-1 to TRBJ2-5, with D possibly being TRBD2 (6 bases). From germline, CDR1 is SQVTM and CDR2 ANQGSEA. Trimming took off 4 bases at V and 0 bases at J, with 9 bases between the two ends. CDR3 length equals 13 residues. CDR3 protein: CSVVIADQETQYF. The CDR3, as DNA: TGCAGCGTTGTTATAGCGGACCAAGAGACCCAGTACTTC.

J is TRBJ2-5 and V is TRBV12-3 or TRBV12-4, with TRBD1 matching 9 bases. The CDR3 has 15 amino acids. V dropped 5 bases and J dropped 3; count of bases not matched to a gene: 7. The CDR3 region has the DNA TGTGCCAGCAGTGGACATCGGGACAGGGAAGAGACCCAGTACTTC. This sequence encodes CASSGHRDREETQYF.

This chain joins TRBV5-1 and TRBJ2-7, with 10 bases aligning to TRBD2. The CDR3 loop spans 14 amino acids. CDR1 SGHRS and CDR2 YFSETQ come from the germline V gene. J was trimmed by 3 bases and V by 5 bases; bases with no gene match: 5. CDR3 residues: CASSFGTSDYEQYF. CDR3 coding DNA: TGCGCCAGCAGTTTTGGGACTAGCGACTACGAGCAGTACTTC. The entire variable domain, with the rest obtained from reference TRBV5-1 and TRBJ2-7, is as follows: KAGVTQTPRYLIKTRGQQVTLSCSPISGHRSVSWYQQTPGQGLQFLFEYFSETQRNKGNFPGRFSGRQFSNSRSEMNVSTLELGDSALYLCASSFGTSDYEQYFGPGTRLTVT.

This clonotype was seen more than once but under ten times. The chain couples TRBV7-6 to TRBJ1-4; D is undetermined. CDR3 length: 17 amino acids. The V and J ends lost 2 bases and 0 bases respectively, with 13 bases between them. Germline V gives CDR1 SGHVS, CDR2 FNYEAQ. DNA for the CDR3: TGTGCCAGCAGCTTAAACCCGAGAGTTGCAACTAATGAAAAACTGTTTTTT. It yields the protein CASSLNPRVATNEKLFF.

This clonotype has a handful of counts. This sequence joins TRBV7-9 and TRBJ1-1; D is unresolved. Trimming pared 2 bases from V and 6 bases from J, leaving 13 bases between. Germline values: CDR1 SEHNR, CDR2 FQNEAQ (reference sequence). This CDR3 has 14 residues. The CDR3 DNA reads TGTGCCAGCAGCTTAAATCTCCATGGACCTGAAGCTTTCTTT. It translates to CASSLNLHGPEAFF.

This clonotype was observed once. Here the CDR3 reads CASSTRDRGPLEAFF. The CDR3, as DNA: TGTGCCAGCAGCACCCGGGACAGGGGGCCGCTGGAAGCTTTCTTT. The V call is TRBV13, the J call TRBJ1-1; 12 bases line up with TRBD1. The V segment lost 5 bases and the J segment 8 bases; nucleotides outside the gene matches: 9. Germline loops: CDR1 PRHDT, CDR2 FYEKMQ (reference sequence). The CDR3 is 15 residues long.

The table lists this clonotype with many counts. The rearrangement uses TRBV20-1 and TRBJ2-7; D call uncertain. CDR1 and CDR2 from the germline V gene are DFQATT and SNEGSKA (reference sequence). This CDR3 is built from 15 residues. V gave up 5 bases and J gave up 3 bases, with 20 bases separating them. This CDR3 is CSARNPDHRVYEQYF. CDR3 nucleotide sequence: TGCAGTGCTCGCAACCCGGACCACCGGGTCTACGAGCAGTACTTC.

This clonotype was seen a single time. This rearrangement joins TRBV5-1 to TRBJ2-5; 14 bases fit TRBD2. Germline V gene sequence: CDR1 SGHRS, CDR2 YFSETQ. There are 16 residues in the CDR3. Trimming at V came to 7 bases and at J to 4 bases, leaving 9 bases not matched to a gene. This CDR3 is CASQWTSGRLGETQYF. Here the CDR3 DNA reads TGCGCCAGCCAATGGACTAGCGGGAGGTTGGGAGAGACCCAGTACTTC.

This clonotype appeared a few times. The conserved final phenylalanine or tryptophan is absent from the CDR3, which likely points to a read error. This chain connects TRBV9 to TRBJ1-1; no reliable D call. Trimming took off 3 bases at V and 1 base at J, with 7 bases between the two ends. The CDR3 is 13 amino acids. Germline V gene data show CDR1 as SGDLS and CDR2 as YYNGEE. The CDR3 region is CASSDDGNTEAFL. The CDR3 nucleotides are TGTGCCAGCAGCGACGACGGGAACACTGAAGCTTTCCTT.

This chain joins TRBV7-9 and TRBJ2-6; D is unresolved. The CDR3 consists of 17 residues. Trimming stripped 6 bases from V and 0 bases from J, with 15 bases between. Germline assignment: CDR1 SEHNR and CDR2 FQNEAQ (reference sequence). The CDR3 is CASSYWSPGSGANVLTF. DNA for the CDR3: TGTGCCAGCAGTTACTGGTCCCCGGGCTCTGGGGCCAACGTCCTGACTTTC.

CDR3 sequence reads: CSVDWALAATDTQYF. CDR3 sequence (DNA): TGCAGCGTTGACTGGGCACTAGCGGCCACAGATACGCAGTATTTT. The rearrangement links TRBV29-1 to TRBJ2-3; 8 bases agree with TRBD2. The CDR3 has 15 amino acids. Trimming removed 3 bases from V and 2 bases from J; junction bases left unmatched: 7. Germline-derived CDR1 and CDR2 are SQVTM and ANQGSEA.

The chain uses TRBV6-2 or TRBV6-3 and TRBJ2-5; D remains ambiguous. The germline CDR1 and CDR2 sequences are MNHEY and SVGEGT. CDR3 length: 14 amino acids. Trimming removed 1 base at V and 5 bases at J, with 11 bases between. CDR3 loop: CASSYYDRPETQYF. The CDR3 region has the DNA TGTGCCAGCAGTTACTACGACCGTCCCGAGACCCAGTACTTC.

The chain couples TRBV15 to TRBJ2-2; the D is unclear. Per the germline V gene, CDR1 is LNHNV and CDR2 is YYDKDF (reference sequence). Trimming took off 6 bases at V and 3 bases at J, with 8 bases between the two ends. CDR3 length: 13 residues. The DNA of the CDR3 is TGTGCCACCAGGTCGGCCGACACCGGGGAGCTGTTTTTT. Translating gives CATRSADTGELFF.

The chain couples TRBV29-1 to TRBJ2-5; 7 nucleotides agree with TRBD2. The CDR3 length is 12 residues. Trimming cost V 3 bases and J 5 bases; bases outside gene matches: 3. Germline lookup yields CDR1 SQVTM and CDR2 ANQGSEA. CDR3 DNA sequence: TGCAGCGTTGATGCGGGGGAGGAGACCCAGTACTTC. This encodes CSVDAGEETQYF.

The chain employs TRBV2 and TRBJ2-3; 9 positions match TRBD2. V trimming: 3 bases; J trimming: 3 bases; junction bases outside the gene matches: 4. Germline CDR1 is SNHLY and CDR2 is FYNNEI. The CDR3 covers 15 residues. The CDR3 loop reads CASSDPSGTTDTQYF. Here the CDR3 DNA reads TGTGCCAGCAGTGACCCTAGCGGGACGACAGATACGCAGTATTTT.

The table lists this clonotype with a few counts. The V gene is TRBV28, the J gene TRBJ1-6, with 9 bases identical to TRBD1. The V segment lost 7 bases and the J segment 7 bases; nucleotides outside the gene matches: 8. Germline-derived CDR1 and CDR2 are MDHEN and SYDVKM. This CDR3 has 15 amino acids. The DNA for the CDR3 is TGTGCCAGCATCGACAGGGGGAATCTAAATTCACCCCTCCACTTT. Protein sequence: CASIDRGNLNSPLHF. Based on the CDR3 plus reference TRBV28 and TRBJ1-6, the full variable domain is DVKVTQSSRYLVKRTGEKVFLECVQDMDHENMFWYRQDPGLGLRLIYFSYDVKMKEKGDIPEGYSVSREKKERFSLILESASTNQTSMYLCASIDRGNLNSPLHFGNGTRLTVT.

The chain carries TRBV28 and TRBJ2-5; no clear D gene. Trimming took off 6 bases at V and 2 bases at J, with 22 bases between the two ends. The CDR3 consists of 17 residues. Germline V gene data show CDR1 as MDHEN and CDR2 as SYDVKM. In nucleotides, the CDR3 is TGTGCCAGCAGACAACGCTCCTACTCGGCGAAACAAGAGACCCAGTACTTC. It specifies CASRQRSYSAKQETQYF.

This clonotype has only a few counts. CDR3 nucleotides: TGTGCCAGCAGCACCTCAATTTCTAGCACAGATACGCAGTATTTT. Translation: CASSTSISSTDTQYF. The chain links TRBV7-9 to TRBJ2-3; D uncertain. CDR3 size: 15 residues. V dropped 5 bases and J dropped 0 bases, with 12 bases sitting between them. Germline CDR1 SEHNR, CDR2 FQNEAQ (reference sequence).

This clonotype was found a few times. The chain uses TRBV9 and TRBJ2-5; either TRBD1 or TRBD2 may fit D (5 bases each). The CDR3 loop spans 15 amino acids. V shed 0 bases and J shed 2 bases, with 11 bases lying between them. The germline V gene has CDR1 SGDLS and CDR2 YYNGEE. The CDR3 loop reads CASSVDGTEQETQYF. The CDR3 DNA follows: TGTGCCAGCAGCGTAGATGGGACGGAACAAGAGACCCAGTACTTC.

Only a few counts were recorded for this clonotype. V and J are TRBV7-6 and TRBJ2-5; 7 bases map to TRBD1. V trimming: 5 bases; J trimming: 2 bases; junction bases outside the gene matches: 8. Germline values: CDR1 SGHVS, CDR2 FNYEAQ. The CDR3 totals 15 residues. The CDR3 here is CASSLLPGQQETQYF. For the CDR3, the DNA is TGTGCCAGCAGCCTTCTTCCGGGACAGCAAGAGACCCAGTACTTC.